A selection of T cell receptor beta chains follows, all from one sample in a study of blood T cell repertoires in COVID-19. Profiling relied on immunoSEQ multiplex PCR, and the TCRdb table lists in-frame clones only, not all of them. The data contain 300,000 to 400,000 clones, around 86% of them singletons. Sequencing was performed on peripheral blood. The receptors stem from a man aged 50 or older with active or convalescent COVID-19. Both conserved end residues are trimmed from each CDR3.

j_call v_call cdr3_aa
TRBJ1-6 TRBV11-3 ASSSDRADRESSYNSPLH
TRBJ1-5 TRBV19 ASSTDGIQPQH
TRBJ1-3 TRBV10-3 AIRAGQAGNTIY
TRBJ1-1 TRBV5-4 ASSLARKRDEAF
TRBJ2-2 TRBV7-9 ASSLKRVGTGELF
TRBJ2-7 TRBV19 ASSPGGGTGSYEQY
TRBJ2-7 TRBV19 ASSGRGQQYEQY
TRBJ1-3 TRBV5-1 ASSSGTGKFSGNTIY
TRBJ1-2 TRBV10-2 ASSESRQRRYT
TRBJ1-5 TRBV4-3 ASSQEWVPTVGQPQH
TRBJ2-5 TRBV6-5 ASRAFETQY
TRBJ1-5 TRBV28 ASSRDIFESTNQPQH
TRBJ2-1 TRBV7-2 ASSPRRSYNEQF
TRBJ1-2 TRBV20-1 KGGANYGYT
TRBJ2-1 TRBV5-4 ASSLVTNNEQF
TRBJ1-3 TRBV9 ASSVAGGGNTIY
TRBJ1-2 TRBV12-3/TRBV12-4 ASSLTGHYGYT
TRBJ1-1 TRBV12-3/TRBV12-4 ASSLNQGAEAF
TRBJ1-6 TRBV28 ASSLPGRVVGSPLH
TRBJ1-5 TRBV28 ALGRPRDQPQH
TRBJ1-2 TRBV29-1 SVQELANYGYT
TRBJ1-2 TRBV10-3 AISENDRRSDT
TRBJ1-4 TRBV11-2 ASSVSQGIGKLF
TRBJ1-2 TRBV27 ASSSDRTHGYT
TRBJ2-2 TRBV9 ASSSPGGGPVGELF
TRBJ2-7 TRBV5-1 ASSGQGGTYEQY
TRBJ1-6 TRBV15 ATSRDRVGGSPLH
TRBJ2-2 TRBV6-5 ASSYFVGGTTGELF
TRBJ2-4 TRBV4-3 ASSQDPPTGVKNIQY
TRBJ1-6 TRBV30 AWSVDTLVPLH
TRBJ2-3 TRBV7-3 ASSPGMATDTQY
TRBJ1-2 TRBV7-2 ASSQLQDNYGYT
TRBJ1-2 TRBV2 ASRDRGGGYT
TRBJ2-5 TRBV5-1 ASSLGLAGGLQTQY
TRBJ1-1 TRBV9 ASSPRGRGENTEAF
TRBJ2-5 TRBV5-4 ASSSGTSYETQY
TRBJ1-3 TRBV13 ASSLVNRGNTIY
TRBJ1-6 TRBV27 ASTTTGHGWDSPLH